The 13 T cell receptor beta chains in this list originate from one sample, sequenced in a study of shared clonotypes between healthy human individuals. Generated by immunoSEQ multiplex PCR, the TCRdb table keeps only in-frame clones and is missing some. The sample has more than 1,200,000 clones; approximately 98.5% are singletons. The sequencing sample was made of naive CD4+ T cells sorted from blood. This sample's subset: CD45RA+ positively selected. These receptors originate from a man aged 25-45 years in good health.

V is TRBV5-1 and J is TRBJ1-1; tentatively, D is TRBD1 (5 bases). The CDR3 consists of 14 residues. The V gene lost 0 bases and the J gene lost 3 bases, with 9 bases spanning the gap. The V gene's germline CDR1 is SGHRS and CDR2 YFSETQ. As DNA, the CDR3 is TGCGCCAGCAGCTTGGATACGGGGGACACTGAAGCTTTCTTT. Translating gives CASSLDTGDTEAFF.

The genes are TRBV6-1 and TRBJ2-1; perhaps TRBD1 as D (6 bases). Per germline, CDR1 MNHNS and CDR2 SASEGT. The CDR3 is 14 residues long. Trimming took off 7 bases at V and 11 bases at J, with 21 bases between the two ends. CDR3 coding DNA: TGTGCCAGCAAACCGGGACACCGGGACGACCAGCAGTTCTTC. Residues: CASKPGHRDDQQFF.

This chain links TRBV29-1 with TRBJ1-1; D remains ambiguous. V shed 6 bases and J shed 0 bases, with 14 bases lying between them. The CDR3 has 14 residues. Per the germline V gene, CDR1 is SQVTM and CDR2 is ANQGSEA. The CDR3 reads CSVGRNVMNTEAFF. The CDR3, as DNA: TGCAGCGTCGGGCGTAACGTGATGAACACTGAAGCTTTCTTT.

The J gene is TRBJ2-7, the V gene TRBV7-2; no clear D. The V end was cut by 3 bases, the J end by 5 bases, with 5 bases between. The CDR3 has 11 residues. Germline V gene lookup returns CDR1 SGHTA and CDR2 FQGNSA. The chain's CDR3 is CASSFKDEQYF. The CDR3 DNA reads as TGTGCCAGCAGCTTCAAAGACGAGCAGTACTTC.

The chain combines TRBV6-5 with TRBJ2-7; perhaps D is TRBD1 or TRBD2 (5 bases each). CDR1 MNHEY and CDR2 SVGAGI come from the germline V gene. The CDR3 loop spans 13 amino acids. Trimming shortened V by 0 bases and J by 6 bases, and 9 bases separated the two germline ends. DNA of the CDR3: TGTGCCAGCAGTTACTCGACGGGGCGCGAGCAGTACTTC. Amino acids: CASSYSTGREQYF.

This sequence joins TRBV5-1 and TRBJ2-7; perhaps TRBD1 as D (6 bases). The CDR3 is 15 residues long. In germline, CDR1 is SGHRS, CDR2 YFSETQ. Trimming removed 3 bases at V and 5 bases at J, with 18 bases between. CDR3 sequence: CASSSTGQTWDEQYF. CDR3 nucleotides: TGCGCCAGCAGCTCGACAGGCCAGACTTGGGACGAGCAGTACTTC. Using reference TRBV5-1 and TRBJ2-7 for the parts outside the CDR3, the full variable domain is KAGVTQTPRYLIKTRGQQVTLSCSPISGHRSVSWYQQTPGQGLQFLFEYFSETQRNKGNFPGRFSGRQFSNSRSEMNVSTLELGDSALYLCASSSTGQTWDEQYFGPGTRLTVT.

The genes are TRBV2 and TRBJ2-5; 8 positions match TRBD1. Germline values: CDR1 SNHLY, CDR2 FYNNEI. This CDR3 is built from 14 residues. V shed 8 bases and J 2 bases; nucleotides not matched to a gene: 7. CDR3 region: CASGRGLWQETQYF. Written as DNA, the CDR3 is TGTGCCAGCGGCAGGGGGCTGTGGCAAGAGACCCAGTACTTC. Together with reference TRBV2 and TRBJ2-5, the CDR3 gives the full variable domain: EPEVTQTPSHQVTQMGQEVILRCVPISNHLYFYWYRQILGQKVEFLVSFYNNEISEKSEIFDDQFSVERPDGSNFTLKIRSTKLEDSAMYFCASGRGLWQETQYFGPGTRLLVL.

The V call is TRBV5-6, the J call TRBJ1-5; D uncertain. The V end was cut by 4 bases, the J end by 3 bases, with 14 bases between. The CDR3 contains 15 residues. Germline loops: CDR1 SGHDT, CDR2 YYEEEE. The CDR3: CASSALKGPNQPQHF. Written as DNA, the CDR3 is TGTGCCAGCAGCGCCCTAAAGGGCCCCAATCAGCCCCAGCATTTT.

This clone was observed once. The chain links TRBV6-5 to TRBJ2-7; no reliable D call. Trimming pared 0 bases from V and 0 bases from J, leaving 6 bases between. The length of the CDR3 is 14 residues. The germline CDR1 and CDR2 sequences are MNHEY and SVGAGI. CDR3 nucleotides: TGTGCCAGCAGTTACTCCCCCTCCTCCTACGAGCAGTACTTC. This encodes CASSYSPSSYEQYF.

CDR3 protein: CASSTLNQPQHF. The CDR3 DNA reads TGTGCCAGCAGTACACTCAATCAGCCCCAGCATTTT. The chain uses TRBV6-6 and TRBJ1-5; D unresolved. CDR3 length equals 12 residues. With 5 bases removed from V and 3 bases from J, the gap between germline ends came to 5 bases. Germline V gene data show CDR1 as MNHNY and CDR2 as SVGAGI (reference sequence).

The CDR3 nucleotides are TGTGCCAGCAGCTCCTTCAATGCCGGGGAGCTGTTTTTT. It encodes CASSSFNAGELFF. The gene calls are TRBV9 and TRBJ2-2; D is uncertain. V gave up 4 bases and J gave up 6 bases, with 10 bases separating them. The length of the CDR3 is 13 residues. Germline assignment: CDR1 SGDLS and CDR2 YYNGEE.

In this sample, this clone turned up once. The rearrangement links TRBV7-6 to TRBJ2-7, with D perhaps given as TRBD1 or TRBD2 (5 bases each). Per the germline V gene, CDR1 is SGHVS and CDR2 is FNYEAQ. This CDR3 spans 15 amino acids. V shed 1 base and J shed 4 bases, with 14 bases lying between them. CDR3 amino acids: CASSLGAGTVYEQYF. CDR3 nucleotides: TGTGCCAGCAGCTTAGGGGCAGGGACGGTGTACGAGCAGTACTTC.

Note on this clone: Other DNA sequences in this specimen translate into the identical CDR3. This chain uses TRBV5-4 with TRBJ2-1; 10 bases are a match to TRBD2. The CDR3 length is 16 residues. Germline trimming cut 4 bases from V and 0 bases from J; bases unmatched to any gene: 4. The germline CDR1 and CDR2 sequences are SGHNT and YYREEE (reference sequence). CDR3 loop: CASSARTSGSYNEQFF. CDR3 DNA: TGTGCCAGCAGCGCGAGGACTAGCGGCTCCTACAATGAGCAGTTCTTC.